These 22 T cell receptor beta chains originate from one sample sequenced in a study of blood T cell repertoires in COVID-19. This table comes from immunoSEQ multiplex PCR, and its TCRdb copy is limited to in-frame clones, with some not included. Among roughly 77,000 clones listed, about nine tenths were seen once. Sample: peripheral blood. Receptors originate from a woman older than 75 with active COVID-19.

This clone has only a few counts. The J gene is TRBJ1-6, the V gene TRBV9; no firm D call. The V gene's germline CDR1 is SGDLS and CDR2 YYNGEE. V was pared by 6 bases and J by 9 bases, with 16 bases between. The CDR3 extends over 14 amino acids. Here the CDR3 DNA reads TGTGCCAGCACCCGGGGAGCTCGGGGTTCACCCCTCCACTTT. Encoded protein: CASTRGARGSPLHF.

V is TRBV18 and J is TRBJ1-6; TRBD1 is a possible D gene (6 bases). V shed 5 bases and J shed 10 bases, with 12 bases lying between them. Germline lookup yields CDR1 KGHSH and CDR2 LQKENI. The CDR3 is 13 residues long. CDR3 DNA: TGTGCCAGCTCATCCAACAGGGAATCACCCCTCCACTTT. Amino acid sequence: CASSSNRESPLHF.

CDR3 DNA: TGTGCCAGCAGTCCGACAGACCGTCTCTATGGCTACACCTTC. Protein: CASSPTDRLYGYTF. The rearrangement links TRBV6-5 to TRBJ1-2; possibly TRBD1 for D (5 bases). CDR1 and CDR2 (germline): MNHEY, SVGAGI. V was shortened by 5 bases and J by 4 bases, with 14 bases between the two germline ends. There are 14 residues in the CDR3.

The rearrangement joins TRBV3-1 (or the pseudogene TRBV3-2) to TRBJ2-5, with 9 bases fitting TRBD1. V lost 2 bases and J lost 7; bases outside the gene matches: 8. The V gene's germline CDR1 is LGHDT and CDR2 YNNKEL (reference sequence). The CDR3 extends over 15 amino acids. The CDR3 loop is CASSQSSGTGSTQYF. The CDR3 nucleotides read TGTGCCAGCAGCCAATCCTCCGGGACAGGGTCGACCCAGTACTTC.

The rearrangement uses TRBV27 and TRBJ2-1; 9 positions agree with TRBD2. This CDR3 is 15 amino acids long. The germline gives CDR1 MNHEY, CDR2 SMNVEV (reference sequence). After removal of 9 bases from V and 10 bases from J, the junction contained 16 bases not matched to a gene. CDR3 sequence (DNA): TGTGCCAGTTCAATAGGACTAGCGAGAGGGAAAGAGCAGTTCTTC. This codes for CASSIGLARGKEQFF.

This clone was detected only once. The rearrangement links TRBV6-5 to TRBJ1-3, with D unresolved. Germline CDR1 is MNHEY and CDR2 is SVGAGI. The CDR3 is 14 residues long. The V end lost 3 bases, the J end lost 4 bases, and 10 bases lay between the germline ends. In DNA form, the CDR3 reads TGTGCCAGCAGTTATGGAGGGTCCGGAAACACCATATATTTT. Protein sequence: CASSYGGSGNTIYF.

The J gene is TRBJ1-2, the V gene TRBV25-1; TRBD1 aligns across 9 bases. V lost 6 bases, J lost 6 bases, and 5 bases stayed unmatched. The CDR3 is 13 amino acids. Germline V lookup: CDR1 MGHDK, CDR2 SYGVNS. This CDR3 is CASRGQGFDGYTF. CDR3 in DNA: TGTGCCAGCAGGGGACAGGGCTTTGATGGCTACACCTTC.

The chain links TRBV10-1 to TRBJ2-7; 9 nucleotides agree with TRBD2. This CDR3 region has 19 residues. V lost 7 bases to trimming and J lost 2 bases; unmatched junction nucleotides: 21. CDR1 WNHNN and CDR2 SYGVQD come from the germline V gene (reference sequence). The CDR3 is CASMLLAGTKTRPPYEQYF. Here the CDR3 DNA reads TGCGCCAGCATGTTGCTAGCGGGAACGAAAACCCGACCCCCCTACGAGCAGTACTTC.

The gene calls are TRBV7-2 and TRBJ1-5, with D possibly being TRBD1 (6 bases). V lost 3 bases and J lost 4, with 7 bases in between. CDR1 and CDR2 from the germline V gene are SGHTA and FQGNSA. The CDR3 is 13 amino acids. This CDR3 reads CASSFTGNQPQHF. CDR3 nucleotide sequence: TGTGCCAGCAGCTTTACAGGGAATCAGCCCCAGCATTTT. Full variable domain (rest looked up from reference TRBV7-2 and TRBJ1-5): GAGVSQSPSNKVTEKGKDVELRCDPISGHTALYWYRQSLGQGLEFLIYFQGNSAPDKSGLPSDRFSAERTGGSVSTLTIQRTQQEDSAVYLCASSFTGNQPQHFGDGTRLSIL.

The CDR3 nucleotides read TGTGCCAGCAGCAGAGGGAGCAATCAGCCCCAGCATTTT. It encodes CASSRGSNQPQHF. V usage is TRBV6-5 and J usage is TRBJ1-5; D remains unclear. The CDR3 sequence is 13 residues long. The germline CDR1 and CDR2 sequences are MNHEY and SVGAGI. V lost 6 bases to trimming and J lost 1 base, with 7 bases between them.

The CDR3 sequence is CASSLGSGADTQYF. The CDR3 coding sequence is TGTGCCAGCAGCTTAGGTTCAGGGGCAGATACGCAGTATTTT. The chain uses TRBV7-9 and TRBJ2-3; D possibly corresponds to TRBD1 (6 bases). The CDR3 consists of 14 residues. Germline V gene lookup returns CDR1 SEHNR and CDR2 FQNEAQ (reference sequence). Between the trimmed V and J ends, which lost 1 base and 4 bases, there was a span of 9 bases. Filled out from reference TRBV7-9 and TRBJ2-3, the complete variable domain reads DTGVSQNPRHKITKRGQNVTFRCDPISEHNRLYWYRQTLGQGPEFLTYFQNEAQLEKSRLLSDRFSAERPKGSFSTLEIQRTEQGDSAMYLCASSLGSGADTQYFGPGTRLTVL.

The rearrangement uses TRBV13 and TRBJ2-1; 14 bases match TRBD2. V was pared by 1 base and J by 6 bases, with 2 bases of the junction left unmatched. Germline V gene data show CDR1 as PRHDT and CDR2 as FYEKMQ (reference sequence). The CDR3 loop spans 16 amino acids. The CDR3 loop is CASSLAGTSGSNEQFF. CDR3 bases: TGTGCCAGCAGCTTAGCAGGGACTAGCGGGAGCAATGAGCAGTTCTTC.

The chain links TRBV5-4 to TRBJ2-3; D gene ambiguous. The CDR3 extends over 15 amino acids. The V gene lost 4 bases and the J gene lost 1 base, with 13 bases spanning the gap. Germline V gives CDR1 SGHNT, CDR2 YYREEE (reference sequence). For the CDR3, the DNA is TGTGCCAGCAGCCTGCCAGTCGTCGGCACAGATACGCAGTATTTT. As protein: CASSLPVVGTDTQYF. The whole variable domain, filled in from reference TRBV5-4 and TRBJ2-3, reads ETGVTQSPTHLIKTRGQQVTLRCSSQSGHNTVSWYQQALGQGPQFIFQYYREEENGRGNFPPRFSGLQFPNYSSELNVNALELDDSALYLCASSLPVVGTDTQYFGPGTRLTVL.

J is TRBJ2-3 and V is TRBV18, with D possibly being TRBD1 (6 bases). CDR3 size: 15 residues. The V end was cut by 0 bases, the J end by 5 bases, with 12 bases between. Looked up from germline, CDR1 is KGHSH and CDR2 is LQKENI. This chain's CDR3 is CASSPPSQGEDTQYF. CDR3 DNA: TGTGCCAGCTCACCACCGTCACAGGGCGAAGATACGCAGTATTTT.

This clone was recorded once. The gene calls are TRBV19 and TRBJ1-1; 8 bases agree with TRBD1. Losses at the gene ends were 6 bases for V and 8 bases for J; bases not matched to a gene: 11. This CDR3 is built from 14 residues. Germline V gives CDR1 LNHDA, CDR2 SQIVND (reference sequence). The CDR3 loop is CASSREGQAEEAFF. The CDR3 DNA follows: TGTGCCAGTAGCCGAGAGGGACAGGCCGAGGAAGCTTTCTTT.

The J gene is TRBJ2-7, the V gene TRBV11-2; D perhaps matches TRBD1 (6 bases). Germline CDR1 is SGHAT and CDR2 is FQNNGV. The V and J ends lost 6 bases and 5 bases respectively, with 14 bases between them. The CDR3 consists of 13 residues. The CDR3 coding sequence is TGTGCCAGCAGATCTCTGGGGGCCCACGAGCAGTACTTC. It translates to CASRSLGAHEQYF.

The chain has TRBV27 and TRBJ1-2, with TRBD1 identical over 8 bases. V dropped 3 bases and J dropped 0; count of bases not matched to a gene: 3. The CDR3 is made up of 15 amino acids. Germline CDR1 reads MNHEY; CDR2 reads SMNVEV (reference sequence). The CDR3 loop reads CASSFRDRPNYGYTF. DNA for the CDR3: TGTGCCAGCAGTTTCCGGGACAGGCCTAACTATGGCTACACCTTC.

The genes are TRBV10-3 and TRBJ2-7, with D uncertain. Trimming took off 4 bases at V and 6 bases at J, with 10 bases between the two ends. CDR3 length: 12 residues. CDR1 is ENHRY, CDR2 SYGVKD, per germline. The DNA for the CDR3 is TGTGCCATCAGTGCCCTTGGAGCCGAGCAGTACTTC. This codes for CAISALGAEQYF.

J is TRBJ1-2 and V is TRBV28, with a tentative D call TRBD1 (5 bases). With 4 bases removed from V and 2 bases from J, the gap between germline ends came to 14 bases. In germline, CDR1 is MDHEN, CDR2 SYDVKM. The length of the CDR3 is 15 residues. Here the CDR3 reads CASSYFGAGNYGYTF. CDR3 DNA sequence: TGTGCCAGCAGTTACTTTGGGGCAGGGAACTATGGCTACACCTTC.

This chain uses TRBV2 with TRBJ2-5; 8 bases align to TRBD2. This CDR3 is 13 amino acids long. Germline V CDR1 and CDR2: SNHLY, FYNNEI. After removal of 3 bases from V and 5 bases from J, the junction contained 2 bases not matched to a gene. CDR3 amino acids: CASSDRLAETQYF. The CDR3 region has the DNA TGTGCCAGCAGTGATAGACTAGCGGAGACCCAGTACTTC.

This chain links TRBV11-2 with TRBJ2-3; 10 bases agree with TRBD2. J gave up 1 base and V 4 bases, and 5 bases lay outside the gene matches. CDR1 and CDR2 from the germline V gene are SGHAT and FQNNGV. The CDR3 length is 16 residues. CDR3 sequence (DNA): TGTGCCAGCAGCTCTCTTAGCGGGAGGCGCACAGATACGCAGTATTTT. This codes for CASSSLSGRRTDTQYF.

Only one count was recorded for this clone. CDR3 sequence reads: CASSPRILPRGDQPQHF. The CDR3, as DNA: TGTGCCAGCAGTCCCAGGATCTTGCCAAGGGGTGATCAGCCCCAGCATTTT. The J gene is TRBJ1-5, the V gene TRBV27, with D perhaps matching TRBD1 (5 bases). The germline V and J ends were trimmed by 5 bases and 5 bases, with 22 bases remaining between them. This CDR3 comprises 17 residues. The germline CDR1 and CDR2 sequences are MNHEY and SMNVEV (reference sequence).